This T cell receptor beta chain was captured in a study of shared clonotypes between healthy human individuals. Germline CDR1 is LGHNA and CDR2 is YSLEER. V was trimmed by 8 bases and J by 5 bases, leaving 15 bases between them. The CDR3 is 13 amino acids. Sequencing used immunoSEQ multiplex PCR; TCRdb keeps in-frame clones, though not all of them. The sample lists 2 million to 3 million clones, 93% occurring once. General observations from the study: Between a few donors, naive CD4 clonotypes were shared at a level of about 5%.

About this clone itself: Its antigen is still unknown.

This rearrangement joins TRBV4-3 to TRBJ1-2; possible D gene TRBD1, 5 bases. The clonotype comes from a man between 18 and 35 years old in good health. Some clones in this sample may be carry-over from other donors' samples. Specimen: naive CD4+ T cells from PBMCs. The subset denotes: CD45RA+ positively selected. The CDR3 sequence: CASAEGSGYGYTF. The CDR3 DNA follows: TGCGCCAGCGCCGAGGGGAGCGGGTATGGCTACACCTTC.